The entry below describes one T cell receptor (beta chain). Antigen: not known. These data are taken from a study of T cell responses to AZD1222 COVID-19 vaccine. Study findings and constraints: Nearly half of unique spike-specific TCRs reportedly avoided B.1.351 and B.1.1.7 mutated regions. Sampled repertoires all dated from after the peak T cell response. Possibly, clonal diversity was underestimated; donors were largely white British and included more females. The breadth and depth of Spike-specific TCRs increased once two AZD1222 doses had been given.

Assay: immunoSEQ multiplex PCR; the TCRdb copy retains only in-frame clones and omits some. The sample contains about 180,000 clones, over 75% of which appear only once. This CDR3 is built from 16 residues. CDR1 and CDR2 (germline): KGHSH, LQKENI. The V end lost 0 bases, the J end lost 6 bases, and 14 bases lay between the germline ends. Sequenced material: peripheral blood, taken on day 0 of AZD1222 vaccination. The chain uses TRBV18 and TRBJ2-2; the D call may be TRBD1 or TRBD2 (6 bases each). The TCR originated in an adult in good health. CDR3 DNA: TGTGCCAGCTCACCACCCCCGGGGGCGAGGGCCGGGGAGCTGTTTTTT. This translates into CASSPPPGARAGELFF.